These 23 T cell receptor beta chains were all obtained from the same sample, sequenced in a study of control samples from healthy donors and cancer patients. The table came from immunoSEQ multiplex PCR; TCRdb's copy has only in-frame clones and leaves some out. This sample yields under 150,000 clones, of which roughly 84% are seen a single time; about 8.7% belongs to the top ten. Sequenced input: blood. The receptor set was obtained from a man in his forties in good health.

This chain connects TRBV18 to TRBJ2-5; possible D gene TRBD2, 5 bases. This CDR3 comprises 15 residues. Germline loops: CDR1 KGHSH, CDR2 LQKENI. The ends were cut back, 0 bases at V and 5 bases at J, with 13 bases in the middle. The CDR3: CASSPPRAGRETQYF. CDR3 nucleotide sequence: TGTGCCAGCTCACCACCTCGGGCGGGCCGGGAGACCCAGTACTTC.

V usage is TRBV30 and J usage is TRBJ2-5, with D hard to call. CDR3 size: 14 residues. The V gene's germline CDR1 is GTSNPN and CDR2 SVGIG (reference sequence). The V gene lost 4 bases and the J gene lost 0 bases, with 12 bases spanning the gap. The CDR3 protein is CAWNRALNQETQYF. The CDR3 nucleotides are TGTGCCTGGAACCGGGCCCTAAACCAAGAGACCCAGTACTTC. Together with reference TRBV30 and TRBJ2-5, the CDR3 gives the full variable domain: SQTIHQWPATLVQPVGSPLSLECTVEGTSNPNLYWYRQAAGRGLQLLFYSVGIGQISSEVPQNLSASRPQDRQFILSSKKLLLSDSGFYLCAWNRALNQETQYFGPGTRLLVL.

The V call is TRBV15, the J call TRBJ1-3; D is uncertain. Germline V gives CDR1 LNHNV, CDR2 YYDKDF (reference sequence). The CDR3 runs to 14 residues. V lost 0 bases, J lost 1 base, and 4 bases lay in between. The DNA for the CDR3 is TGTGCCACCAGCAGAGAGGTTTCTGGAAACACCATATATTTT. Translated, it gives CATSREVSGNTIYF.

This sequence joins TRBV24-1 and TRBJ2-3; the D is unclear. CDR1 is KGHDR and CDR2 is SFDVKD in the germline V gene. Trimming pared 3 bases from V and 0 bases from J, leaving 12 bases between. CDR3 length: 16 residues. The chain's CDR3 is CATSDPRTASTDTQYF. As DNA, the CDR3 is TGTGCCACCAGTGATCCACGAACAGCTAGCACAGATACGCAGTATTTT.

Here the CDR3 DNA reads TGTGCCACCAGCAGAGATGGGACAGGAGACATTTTTTCCTACGAGCAGTACTTC. The encoded protein is CATSRDGTGDIFSYEQYF. The chain employs TRBV15 and TRBJ2-7; 8 bases fit TRBD1. After removal of 0 bases from V and 1 base from J, the junction contained 11 bases not matched to a gene. The CDR3 has 18 amino acids. The germline V gene has CDR1 LNHNV and CDR2 YYDKDF (reference sequence).

The CDR3 region has the DNA TGTGCCACCAGTGAGTGGGACACATACAATGAGCAGTTCTTC. Protein: CATSEWDTYNEQFF. The chain employs TRBV24-1 and TRBJ2-1, with TRBD1 as a possible D gene (6 bases). This CDR3 has 14 amino acids. Trimming pared 4 bases from V and 4 bases from J, leaving 10 bases between. Germline V gene data show CDR1 as KGHDR and CDR2 as SFDVKD.

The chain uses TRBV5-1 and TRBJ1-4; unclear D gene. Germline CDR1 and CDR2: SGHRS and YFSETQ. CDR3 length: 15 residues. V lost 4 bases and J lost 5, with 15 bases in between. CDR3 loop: CASSGGRANNEKLFF. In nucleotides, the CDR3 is TGCGCCAGCAGCGGAGGGCGGGCGAACAATGAAAAACTGTTTTTT.

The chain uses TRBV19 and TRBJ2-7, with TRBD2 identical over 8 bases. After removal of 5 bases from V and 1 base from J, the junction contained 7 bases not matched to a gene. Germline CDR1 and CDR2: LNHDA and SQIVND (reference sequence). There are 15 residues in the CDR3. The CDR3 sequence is CASSPTGGASYEQYF. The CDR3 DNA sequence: TGTGCCAGTAGTCCTACCGGGGGGGCATCCTACGAGCAGTACTTC.

CDR3 in DNA: TGTGCCAGCAGCTTAGGGGCGGTGAGCACAGATACGCAGTATTTT. Amino acids: CASSLGAVSTDTQYF. This chain uses TRBV7-3 with TRBJ2-3; weak D call: TRBD1 (5 bases). In germline, CDR1 is SGHTA, CDR2 FQGTGA. The CDR3 sequence is 15 residues long. Trimming removed 2 bases from V and 0 bases from J, with 9 bases in between.

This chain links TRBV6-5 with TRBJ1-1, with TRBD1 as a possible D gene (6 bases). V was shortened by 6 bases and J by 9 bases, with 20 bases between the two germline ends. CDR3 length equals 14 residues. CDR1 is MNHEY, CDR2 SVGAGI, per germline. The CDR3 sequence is CASRPRGGSIKAFF. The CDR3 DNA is TGTGCCAGCAGGCCCCGGGGGGGCTCAATAAAAGCTTTCTTT.

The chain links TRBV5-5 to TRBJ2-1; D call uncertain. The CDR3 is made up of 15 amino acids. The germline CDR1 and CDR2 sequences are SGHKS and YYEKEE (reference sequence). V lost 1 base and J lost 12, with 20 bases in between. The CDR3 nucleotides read TGTGCCAGCAGCTTGTCCTTTGTGGGGTACTTGGCGCAGTTCTTC. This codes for CASSLSFVGYLAQFF.

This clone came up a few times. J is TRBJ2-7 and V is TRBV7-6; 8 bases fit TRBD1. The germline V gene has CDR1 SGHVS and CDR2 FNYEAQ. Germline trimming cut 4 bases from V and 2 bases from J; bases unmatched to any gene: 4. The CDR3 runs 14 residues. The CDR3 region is CASSSEQGAYEQYF. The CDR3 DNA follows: TGTGCCAGCAGCTCAGAACAGGGGGCCTACGAGCAGTACTTC.

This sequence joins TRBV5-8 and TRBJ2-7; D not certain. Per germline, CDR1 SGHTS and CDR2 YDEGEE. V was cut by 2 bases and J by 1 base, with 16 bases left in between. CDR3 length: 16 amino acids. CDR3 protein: CASSFLARYRSYEQYF. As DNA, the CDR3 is TGTGCCAGCAGCTTTTTGGCCCGTTATAGATCCTACGAGCAGTACTTC.

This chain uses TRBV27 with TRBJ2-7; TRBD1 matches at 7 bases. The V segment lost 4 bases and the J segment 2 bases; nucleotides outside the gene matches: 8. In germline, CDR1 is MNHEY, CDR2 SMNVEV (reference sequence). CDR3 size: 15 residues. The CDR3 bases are TGTGCCAGCAGTTCCAAAGGACAGGCACCCTACGAGCAGTACTTC. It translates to CASSSKGQAPYEQYF.

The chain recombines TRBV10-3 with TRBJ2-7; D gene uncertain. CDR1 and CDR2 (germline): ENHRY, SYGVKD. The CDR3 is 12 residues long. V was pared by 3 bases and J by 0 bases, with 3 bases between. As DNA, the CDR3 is TGTGCCATCAGTGAACTCTCCTACGAGCAGTACTTC. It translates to CAISELSYEQYF.

CDR3 amino acids: CASSTGGTSEAFF. The CDR3 nucleotides read TGTGCCAGCAGCACCGGAGGGACGTCTGAAGCTTTCTTT. The rearrangement uses TRBV7-9 and TRBJ1-1; maybe TRBD1 (5 bases). Germline CDR1 SEHNR, CDR2 FQNEAQ (reference sequence). V lost 5 bases and J 6 bases, leaving 13 bases between the germline ends. The CDR3 is made up of 13 amino acids.

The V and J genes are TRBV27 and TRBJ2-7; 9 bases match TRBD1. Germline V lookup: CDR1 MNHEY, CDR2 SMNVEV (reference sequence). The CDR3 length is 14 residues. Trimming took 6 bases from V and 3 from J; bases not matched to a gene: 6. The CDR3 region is CASSKGTGLYEQYF. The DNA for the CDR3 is TGTGCCAGCAGCAAGGGGACAGGGCTCTACGAGCAGTACTTC.

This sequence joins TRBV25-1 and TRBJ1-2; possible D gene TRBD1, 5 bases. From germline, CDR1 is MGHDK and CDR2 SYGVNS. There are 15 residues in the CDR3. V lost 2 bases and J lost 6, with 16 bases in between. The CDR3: CASSEVGAGVNGYTF. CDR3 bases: TGTGCCAGCAGTGAAGTCGGGGCTGGGGTGAATGGCTACACCTTC.

The CDR3 loop is CASLGYSRSGANVLTF. CDR3 sequence (DNA): TGTGCCAGCCTAGGGTACAGCCGCTCTGGGGCCAACGTCCTGACTTTC. This chain links TRBV7-3 with TRBJ2-6; D gene uncertain. The CDR3 extends over 16 amino acids. Trimming cost V 8 bases and J 0 bases, with 14 bases left between them. CDR1 and CDR2 from the germline V gene are SGHTA and FQGTGA. Drawing the rest from reference TRBV7-3 and TRBJ2-6, the complete variable domain is GAGVSQTPSNKVTEKGKYVELRCDPISGHTALYWYRQSLGQGPEFLIYFQGTGAADDSGLPNDRFFAVRPEGSVSTLKIQRTERGDSAVYLCASLGYSRSGANVLTFGAGSRLTVL.

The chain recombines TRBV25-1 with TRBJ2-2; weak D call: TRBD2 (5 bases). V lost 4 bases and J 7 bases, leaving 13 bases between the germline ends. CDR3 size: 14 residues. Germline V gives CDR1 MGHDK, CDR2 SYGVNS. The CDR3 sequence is CASSAYTDFGELFF. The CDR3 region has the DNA TGTGCCAGCAGTGCGTACACGGACTTCGGGGAGCTGTTTTTT.

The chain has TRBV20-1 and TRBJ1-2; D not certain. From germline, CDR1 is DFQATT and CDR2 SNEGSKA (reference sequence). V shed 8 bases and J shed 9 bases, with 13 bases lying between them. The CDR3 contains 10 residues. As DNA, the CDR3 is TGCAGTCCACGGACCGATCGCTACACCTTC. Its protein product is CSPRTDRYTF.

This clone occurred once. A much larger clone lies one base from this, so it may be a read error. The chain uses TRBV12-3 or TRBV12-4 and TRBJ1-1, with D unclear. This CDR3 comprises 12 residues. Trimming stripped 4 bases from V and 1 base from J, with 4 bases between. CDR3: CASSWANTEAFF. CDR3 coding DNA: TGTGCCAGCAGTTGGGCGAACACTGAAGCTTTCTTT.

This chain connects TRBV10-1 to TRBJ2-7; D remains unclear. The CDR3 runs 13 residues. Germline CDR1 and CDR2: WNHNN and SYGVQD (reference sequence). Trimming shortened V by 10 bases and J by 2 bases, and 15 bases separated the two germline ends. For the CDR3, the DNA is TGCGCCAACCCCAGGACCGATCCCTACGAGCAGTACTTC. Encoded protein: CANPRTDPYEQYF.